The 20 T cell receptor beta chains in this list originate from one sample, sequenced in a study of metastatic and nonmetastatic thyroid tumors. TCRdb reassembled clones from the PCR reads with MiXCR. The data show about 12,000 clones, 20% to 25% seen once. Thyroid surgery took place with no prior treatment in any patient. Sequences were obtained from adjacent normal tissue. These receptors all come from a female donor with papillary thyroid cancer or a benign thyroid nodule (not recorded which). Some clones in this sample may be carry-over from other donors' samples.

This clone came up many times. The genes are TRBV30 and TRBJ2-1, with 12 bases identical to TRBD2. Germline CDR1 is GTSNPN and CDR2 is SVGIG (reference sequence). The V segment lost 2 bases and the J segment 11 bases; nucleotides outside the gene matches: 13. The CDR3 covers 16 residues. The CDR3 DNA reads as TGTGCCTGGAGTTGGGCCGGACCGCTAGCGGGAGGGAAGCAGTTCTTC. Its translation is CAWSWAGPLAGGKQFF.

This clone was counted at least ten times. The rearrangement joins TRBV3-1 to TRBJ1-2; D remains ambiguous. Germline V gene lookup returns CDR1 LGHDT and CDR2 YNNKEL (reference sequence). The CDR3 has 16 amino acids. V was cut by 0 bases and J by 4 bases, with 15 bases left in between. The DNA for the CDR3 is TGTGCCAGCAGCCAAGACGGGTTTGTGGGGAGCTATGGCTACACCTTC. Its translation: CASSQDGFVGSYGYTF. Supplemented by reference TRBV3-1 and TRBJ1-2, the full variable domain reads DTAVSQTPKYLVTQMGNDKSIKCEQNLGHDTMYWYKQDSKKFLKIMFSYNNKELIINETVPNRFSPKSPDKAHLNLHINSLELGDSAVYFCASSQDGFVGSYGYTFGSGTRLTVV.

The chain combines TRBV6-2 or TRBV6-3 with TRBJ2-3, with a possible D match to TRBD2 (5 bases). The CDR3 runs to 11 residues. CDR1 is MNHEY, CDR2 SVGEGT, per germline. Trimming removed 4 bases at V and 10 bases at J, with 9 bases between. CDR3 amino acids: CASSLVGAQYF. The DNA for the CDR3 is TGTGCCAGCAGTTTAGTGGGAGCGCAGTATTTT.

This chain uses TRBV27 with TRBJ2-7; TRBD2 might be the D (5 bases). The CDR3 sequence is 13 residues long. CDR1 and CDR2 (germline): MNHEY, SMNVEV (reference sequence). Deletions cut 10 bases from V and 3 bases from J, with 16 bases between. The DNA of the CDR3 is TGTGCCACCATGAAGGACTGGGGCTACGAGCAGTACTTC. The encoded protein is CATMKDWGYEQYF.

A remark on this clone: The conserved closing phenylalanine or tryptophan is absent in this CDR3, likely reflecting a read error. Because the CDR3's place on the DNA is in doubt, the DNA is left out and the CDR3 is given as listed by TCRdb. The chain employs TRBV2 and TRBJ2-2; the D call TRBD2 from the table was never checked on the DNA. Germline values: CDR1 SNHLY, CDR2 FYNNEI. The CDR3 length is 9 residues, termini included. The CDR3 spells CASSEEARE.

The rearrangement uses TRBV10-3 and TRBJ1-6; no reliable D call. Trimming removed 7 bases at V and 3 bases at J, with 7 bases between. Germline CDR1 reads ENHRY; CDR2 reads SYGVKD. CDR3 length: 13 residues. CDR3 sequence reads: CAITGNYNSPLHF. Written as DNA, the CDR3 is TGTGCCATCACGGGGAACTATAATTCACCCCTCCACTTT.

The chain combines TRBV27 with TRBJ2-1; tentative D call: TRBD1 (6 bases). Trimming removed 6 bases from V and 0 bases from J, with 12 bases in between. This CDR3 comprises 15 residues. In germline, CDR1 is MNHEY, CDR2 SMNVEV (reference sequence). The CDR3 region is CASRPDSSSYNEQFF. CDR3 coding DNA: TGTGCCAGCAGGCCGGACAGTAGCTCCTACAATGAGCAGTTCTTC.

By proportion, this clone is medium-sized. The chain combines TRBV5-1 with TRBJ1-1, with TRBD1 matching over 7 bases. J was trimmed by 4 bases and V by 4 bases; bases with no gene match: 10. The CDR3 totals 15 residues. In germline, CDR1 is SGHRS, CDR2 YFSETQ. For the CDR3, the DNA is TGCGCCAGCAGCGGACTCGGGGGGGACAGCACTGAAGCTTTCTTT. This codes for CASSGLGGDSTEAFF.

Ten or more counts support this clone. The chain employs TRBV4-3 and TRBJ2-2; 10 bases align to TRBD1. J was trimmed by 4 bases and V by 6 bases; bases with no gene match: 8. From germline, CDR1 is LGHNA and CDR2 YSLEER. The CDR3 runs 16 residues. CDR3 loop: CASSPYRTGGTGELFF. The CDR3 DNA reads TGCGCCAGCAGTCCTTATCGGACAGGGGGCACCGGGGAGCTGTTTTTT.

This clone is medium-sized in the sample. This chain uses TRBV27 with TRBJ2-7; 8 positions agree with TRBD2. Trimming at V came to 2 bases and at J to 5 bases, leaving 14 bases not matched to a gene. The CDR3 has 17 residues. In germline, CDR1 is MNHEY, CDR2 SMNVEV (reference sequence). Written as DNA, the CDR3 is TGTGCCAGCAGTTTAGGCCCCCCCAAGCGGGAGTCCCACGAGCAGTACTTC. This sequence encodes CASSLGPPKRESHEQYF.

The chain carries TRBV6-1 and TRBJ2-3; 7 nucleotides match TRBD2. The CDR3 is 13 residues long. Trimming cost V 8 bases and J 7 bases; bases outside gene matches: 9. CDR1 and CDR2 (germline): MNHNS, SASEGT. As DNA, the CDR3 is TGTGCCAGCGCGGTGACGGGGGGTTATACGCAGTATTTT. Protein product: CASAVTGGYTQYF.

In its sample, this clone was seen many times. In DNA form, the CDR3 reads TGTGCCAGCACTCTCCTAGGGGTGGCCGGGGTCCACGAGCAGTACTTC. This gives the protein CASTLLGVAGVHEQYF. The chain links TRBV5-5 to TRBJ2-7, with D tentatively TRBD1 or TRBD2 (5 bases each). CDR3 length: 16 amino acids. V lost 6 bases and J lost 5, with 24 bases in between. Germline loops: CDR1 SGHKS, CDR2 YYEKEE (reference sequence).

There are many counts of this clone. In DNA, the CDR3 is TGTGCCAGCAGCTTGGGCCGGACAGGGCAGTGTAGAGAGCAGTACTTC. Translation: CASSLGRTGQCREQYF. This chain connects TRBV11-1 to TRBJ2-7; 8 bases fit TRBD1. V dropped 3 bases and J dropped 7; count of bases not matched to a gene: 14. The CDR3 covers 16 residues. Germline CDR1 is SGHAT and CDR2 is FQDESV (reference sequence).

This clone has ten or more counts. This may be a read error, as it is one base from a much larger clone. The chain links TRBV2 to TRBJ2-7; D unclear. The CDR3 is made up of 13 amino acids. The ends were cut back, 5 bases at V and 5 bases at J, with 13 bases in the middle. The germline V gene has CDR1 SNHLY and CDR2 FYNNEI. The CDR3 spells CASSYYGPDEQYF. CDR3 DNA sequence: TGTGCCAGCAGTTATTATGGGCCCGACGAGCAGTACTTC.

This clone is labeled as medium-sized (0.01 to 0.1%). This rearrangement joins TRBV19 to TRBJ2-1, with 7 bases aligning to TRBD1. Germline V gene lookup returns CDR1 LNHDA and CDR2 SQIVND (reference sequence). This CDR3 spans 19 amino acids. J was trimmed by 3 bases and V by 0 bases; bases with no gene match: 14. The CDR3 DNA reads as TGTGCCAGTAGTATAGATTTACAGGGGTTATCTATGGGCTACAATGAGCAGTTCTTC. As protein: CASSIDLQGLSMGYNEQFF. Complete variable domain (other parts from reference TRBV19 and TRBJ2-1): DGGITQSPKYLFRKEGQNVTLSCEQNLNHDAMYWYRQDPGQGLRLIYYSQIVNDFQKGDIAEGYSVSREKKESFPLTVTSAQKNPTAFYLCASSIDLQGLSMGYNEQFFGPGTRLTVL.

This clone ranks as medium-sized. The rearrangement joins TRBV10-3 to TRBJ2-7; TRBD2 matches at 13 bases. Germline V gene data show CDR1 as ENHRY and CDR2 as SYGVKD. This CDR3 region has 17 residues. The V and J ends lost 6 bases and 1 base, in that order; junction bases with no gene match: 9. The DNA of the CDR3 is TGTGCCATCAGAATCAGGACTAGCGGGAGTTTATCCTACGAGCAGTACTTC. Its translation: CAIRIRTSGSLSYEQYF.

This clone is classed as large. This rearrangement joins TRBV12-3 or TRBV12-4 to TRBJ1-1; D is possibly TRBD1 (5 bases). The germline V and J ends were trimmed by 3 bases and 5 bases, with 13 bases remaining between them. The CDR3 contains 14 residues. CDR3 DNA sequence: TGTGCCAGCAGTTTGACAGAGGGAAAGACTGAAGCTTTCTTT. Protein: CASSLTEGKTEAFF.

In this sample, this clone turned up many times. The gene calls are TRBV18 and TRBJ2-1; 7 positions match TRBD1. V dropped 3 bases and J dropped 7; count of bases not matched to a gene: 9. CDR1 is KGHSH, CDR2 LQKENI, per germline. The CDR3 totals 15 residues. CDR3 sequence reads: CASSPSQGIGNEQFF. CDR3 DNA: TGTGCCAGCTCACCTTCACAGGGGATTGGGAATGAGCAGTTCTTC.

By proportion, this clone is medium-sized. This chain links TRBV6-1 with TRBJ1-6; weak D call: TRBD1 (6 bases). The CDR3 sequence is 14 residues long. The germline V and J ends were trimmed by 6 bases and 6 bases, with 12 bases remaining between them. The germline V gene encodes CDR1 MNHNS and CDR2 SASEGT. CDR3 sequence reads: CASRGGHSNSPLHF. CDR3 nucleotides: TGTGCCAGCAGGGGGGGACACTCTAATTCACCCCTCCACTTT.

This clone has ten or more counts. The V call is TRBV5-1, the J call TRBJ2-5, with 10 bases matching TRBD2. V dropped 5 bases and J dropped 7; count of bases not matched to a gene: 11. The CDR3 spans 15 residues. Germline loops: CDR1 SGHRS, CDR2 YFSETQ. CDR3 loop: CASSFTSGTSGTQYF. The DNA of the CDR3 is TGCGCCAGCAGTTTTACTAGCGGGACCTCCGGGACCCAGTACTTC.